Listed below are T cell receptor beta chains from one sample, sequenced in a study of blood T cell repertoires in COVID-19. Repertoires were generated with immunoSEQ multiplex PCR, while TCRdb's copy carries only in-frame clones and drops some. The table shows about 130,000 clones, with approximately 74% occurring only once. Sequencing was performed on peripheral blood. These receptors all come from a man aged 60 to 69 with acute or convalescent COVID-19. CDR3s leave out the opening cysteine and the closing phenylalanine or tryptophan. The size entry is marked missing in some rows and otherwise reads once, few, many or a size class.

len: 15; v_gene: TRBV27; j_gene: TRBJ2-2; abundance: -; CDR3aa: ASSPSWDRGLGGELF
len: 14; v_gene: TRBV5-6; j_gene: TRBJ2-3; abundance: -; CDR3aa: ASSLSASGSIDTQY
len: 13; v_gene: TRBV6-5; j_gene: TRBJ2-7; abundance: once; CDR3aa: ASSLTGLPTYEQY
len: 12; v_gene: TRBV28; j_gene: TRBJ2-1; abundance: -; CDR3aa: ASSFGSSYNEQF
len: 13; v_gene: TRBV6-4; j_gene: TRBJ2-5; abundance: -; CDR3aa: ASSDSQGPQETQY
len: 16; v_gene: TRBV11-2; j_gene: TRBJ2-2; abundance: -; CDR3aa: ASSAGLAGGPNTGELF
len: 14; v_gene: TRBV30; j_gene: TRBJ2-1; abundance: -; CDR3aa: AWSVRGGVSYNEQF
len: 14; v_gene: TRBV7-2; j_gene: TRBJ2-3; abundance: few; CDR3aa: ASSFPGQGNTDTQY
len: 12; v_gene: TRBV7-6; j_gene: TRBJ2-1; abundance: -; CDR3aa: ASSSSGRSDEQF
len: 11; v_gene: TRBV6-4; j_gene: TRBJ1-2; abundance: -; CDR3aa: ASSGEGVRGYT
len: 13; v_gene: TRBV7-3; j_gene: TRBJ2-3; abundance: -; CDR3aa: ASSRDGHGADTQY
len: 13; v_gene: TRBV6-2/TRBV6-3; j_gene: TRBJ2-3; abundance: -; CDR3aa: ASSRPGGREDTQY
len: 11; v_gene: TRBV7-8; j_gene: TRBJ1-5; abundance: -; CDR3aa: ASSFPGDQPQH
len: 9; v_gene: TRBV30; j_gene: TRBJ2-1; abundance: -; CDR3aa: AWARGNEQF
len: 11; v_gene: TRBV2; j_gene: TRBJ1-1; abundance: few; CDR3aa: ASDSGGNTEAF
len: 12; v_gene: TRBV5-1; j_gene: TRBJ2-7; abundance: -; CDR3aa: ASSLGSPGREQY
len: 13; v_gene: TRBV6-5; j_gene: TRBJ2-7; abundance: -; CDR3aa: ASSLLRRGIDEQY
len: 14; v_gene: TRBV7-9; j_gene: TRBJ1-5; abundance: -; CDR3aa: ASSLFGELSNQPQH
len: 19; v_gene: TRBV10-3; j_gene: TRBJ2-7; abundance: -; CDR3aa: AISESVSVSFSRQKPYEQY
len: 13; v_gene: TRBV7-2; j_gene: TRBJ1-6; abundance: -; CDR3aa: ASSQGTGLVNALH
len: 12; v_gene: TRBV24-1; j_gene: TRBJ2-5; abundance: -; CDR3aa: ATSEIRDQETQY
len: 11; v_gene: TRBV12-3/TRBV12-4; j_gene: TRBJ2-1; abundance: -; CDR3aa: ASSLVPGDEQF
len: 14; v_gene: TRBV4-2; j_gene: TRBJ1-2; abundance: -; CDR3aa: ASSQVAGINTYGYT
len: 13; v_gene: TRBV15; j_gene: TRBJ1-2; abundance: -; CDR3aa: ATSRVRDSLHGYT
len: 12; v_gene: TRBV27; j_gene: TRBJ2-1; abundance: once; CDR3aa: ASTPWTGNNEQF
len: 12; v_gene: TRBV7-2; j_gene: TRBJ1-1; abundance: few; CDR3aa: ASSLQGGYTEAF
len: 12; v_gene: TRBV2; j_gene: TRBJ2-5; abundance: once; CDR3aa: ASKVGRKGETQY
len: 14; v_gene: TRBV19; j_gene: TRBJ1-5; abundance: -; CDR3aa: ATKQGAPYSNQPQH
len: 11; v_gene: TRBV29-1; j_gene: TRBJ1-2; abundance: -; CDR3aa: SVEATERKGYT
len: 12; v_gene: TRBV2; j_gene: TRBJ1-5; abundance: -; CDR3aa: ASGRGILDQPQH
len: 12; v_gene: TRBV18; j_gene: TRBJ2-7; abundance: -; CDR3aa: ASSPQGGSYEQY
len: 12; v_gene: TRBV21-1; j_gene: TRBJ2-5; abundance: once; CDR3aa: ASPGLAGGETQY
len: 11; v_gene: TRBV5-1; j_gene: TRBJ1-1; abundance: -; CDR3aa: ASTGVLNTEAF
len: 17; v_gene: TRBV7-9; j_gene: TRBJ2-2; abundance: -; CDR3aa: ASSFLLAGGPANTGELF
len: 13; v_gene: TRBV14; j_gene: TRBJ2-7; abundance: -; CDR3aa: ASSQDQAAWYEQY
len: 15; v_gene: TRBV5-1; j_gene: TRBJ2-7; abundance: -; CDR3aa: ASSLVSTSGSSYEQY
len: 13; v_gene: TRBV14; j_gene: TRBJ2-7; abundance: once; CDR3aa: ASSQDSGRPHEQY
len: 14; v_gene: TRBV6-1; j_gene: TRBJ1-5; abundance: -; CDR3aa: ASSAQTEYSNQPQH
len: 13; v_gene: TRBV6-4; j_gene: TRBJ2-1; abundance: -; CDR3aa: ASSEEAGGRHEQF
len: 14; v_gene: TRBV28; j_gene: TRBJ2-7; abundance: -; CDR3aa: ASRPTSGGVSYEQY
len: 9; v_gene: TRBV2; j_gene: TRBJ1-1; abundance: -; CDR3aa: ASDGATEAF
len: 12; v_gene: TRBV10-3; j_gene: TRBJ2-1; abundance: few; CDR3aa: AISDGLAKNEQF
len: 14; v_gene: TRBV2; j_gene: TRBJ2-3; abundance: -; CDR3aa: ASTIERGGYPDTQY